A single sample gave rise to the 21 T cell receptor beta chains below, sequenced in a study of PD-1 blockade in classical Hodgkin lymphoma (dated by TCRdb to 2019 to 2021). Receptors were amplified or captured by the immunoSEQ multiplex PCR assay. Here the immuneACCESS table is served through TCRdb, limited to in-frame sequences with V and J called. Missing clones are a known gap in these copies; in checked studies unresolved V genes cover under half, and the rest lacks a known reason. Across this sample there are over 90,000 clones, with about 88% seen only once. Approximately 11% of the sample is held by the ten biggest clonotypes. The meaning of the sample's time point label: cycle 2 day 1 (C2D1) of nivolumab. Every trial patient had relapsed after autologous stem cell transplantation, and cohorts A, B and C differed in prior brentuximab vedotin exposure. Source: peripheral blood mononuclear cells (PBMCs), taken before the second cycle of nivolumab. These TCRs come from a human donor with classical Hodgkin lymphoma.

The chain employs TRBV18 and TRBJ2-7; 9 nucleotides match TRBD1. J was trimmed by 3 bases and V by 4 bases; bases with no gene match: 7. The CDR3 contains 15 residues. Germline V gives CDR1 KGHSH, CDR2 LQKENI. CDR3 DNA: TGTGCCAGCTCACGTTTAACAGGGGGCCACTACGAGCAGTACTTC. Protein sequence: CASSRLTGGHYEQYF.

The V call is TRBV19, the J call TRBJ2-7, with D possibly matching TRBD1 (6 bases). V was pared by 5 bases and J by 3 bases, with 11 bases between. Germline CDR1 LNHDA, CDR2 SQIVND (reference sequence). The CDR3 totals 13 residues. CDR3 nucleotides: TGTGCCAGTAGTCCAGGGGTGGTCTACGAGCAGTACTTC. Translating it yields CASSPGVVYEQYF.

This sequence joins TRBV10-1 and TRBJ2-7; the D gene is possibly TRBD1 (6 bases). CDR1 and CDR2 from the germline V gene are WNHNN and SYGVQD (reference sequence). The CDR3 totals 13 residues. The V and J ends lost 6 bases and 2 bases respectively, with 11 bases between them. CDR3 sequence (DNA): TGCGCCAGCAGCCTAGGACAGACCTACGAGCAGTACTTC. This translates into CASSLGQTYEQYF.

V usage is TRBV5-6 and J usage is TRBJ2-3, with a weak D call TRBD1 (5 bases). Trimming cost V 1 base and J 3 bases, with 9 bases left between them. The V gene's germline CDR1 is SGHDT and CDR2 YYEEEE. The CDR3 length is 14 residues. Here the CDR3 reads CASSLRQSTDTQYF. The CDR3 coding sequence is TGTGCCAGCAGCTTGAGACAGTCAACAGATACGCAGTATTTT.

V is TRBV7-2 and J is TRBJ1-1, with 7 bases fitting TRBD1. The CDR3 covers 13 residues. Germline values: CDR1 SGHTA, CDR2 FQGNSA. The junction had 13 bases not matched to a gene; V was cut back by 4 bases and J by 14 bases. CDR3 DNA: TGTGCCAGCAGCTCCCGACAGGGCCTACAACTGTTCTTT. Translation: CASSSRQGLQLFF.

V usage is TRBV9 and J usage is TRBJ2-7; 11 positions match TRBD2. This CDR3 has 15 amino acids. The V and J ends lost 0 bases and 3 bases, in that order; junction bases with no gene match: 2. Germline V CDR1 and CDR2: SGDLS, YYNGEE. Written as DNA, the CDR3 is TGTGCCAGCAGCGTAGGGGGACTAGCGGACTACGAGCAGTACTTC. Residues: CASSVGGLADYEQYF. The whole variable domain, remainder taken from reference TRBV9 and TRBJ2-7, is DSGVTQTPKHLITATGQRVTLRCSPRSGDLSVYWYQQSLDQGLQFLIQYYNGEERAKGNILERFSAQQFPDLHSELNLSSLELGDSALYFCASSVGGLADYEQYFGPGTRLTVT.

Only one count was recorded for this clone. V gene TRBV6-1 combines with J gene TRBJ2-7; tentative D call: TRBD2 (5 bases). Germline CDR1 MNHNS, CDR2 SASEGT. The CDR3 has 12 amino acids. Trimming pared 3 bases from V and 3 bases from J, leaving 6 bases between. The CDR3 loop reads CASSERDYEQYF. Written as DNA, the CDR3 is TGTGCCAGCAGTGAGAGGGACTACGAGCAGTACTTC.

The V and J genes are TRBV5-4 and TRBJ2-7, with D possibly TRBD2 on 5 matching bases. V gave up 0 bases and J gave up 1 base, with 11 bases separating them. The CDR3 covers 15 residues. Germline CDR1 is SGHNT and CDR2 is YYREEE (reference sequence). CDR3 protein: CASSLARTESYEQYF. Here the CDR3 DNA reads TGTGCCAGCAGCTTGGCCAGGACTGAATCCTACGAGCAGTACTTC.

The V gene is TRBV5-6, the J gene TRBJ1-6; 7 nucleotides line up with TRBD1. The CDR3 runs to 14 residues. J gave up 8 bases and V 0 bases, and 2 bases lay outside the gene matches. The germline V gene encodes CDR1 SGHDT and CDR2 YYEEEE. The CDR3 DNA is TGTGCCAGCAGCTTGGTGACAGGGCATTCACCCCTCCACTTT. It yields the protein CASSLVTGHSPLHF.

This clone has just one count. This sequence joins TRBV11-2 and TRBJ1-3; 8 bases align to TRBD1. Unmatched junction bases numbered 6, after V lost 2 bases and J lost 0 bases. This CDR3 spans 17 amino acids. Germline assignment: CDR1 SGHAT and CDR2 FQNNGV. The CDR3 bases are TGTGCCAGCAGCTTATACGGGACAGGATTCTCTGGAAACACCATATATTTT. Protein: CASSLYGTGFSGNTIYF.

The J gene is TRBJ2-3, the V gene TRBV6-6; TRBD2 agrees at 10 bases. The J segment lost 2 bases and the V segment lost 7 bases, leaving 3 bases of the junction unmatched. Germline lookup yields CDR1 MNHNY and CDR2 SVGAGI (reference sequence). CDR3 length: 14 residues. CDR3 protein: CASTGTSATDTQYF. The CDR3 nucleotides are TGTGCCAGCACAGGGACTAGCGCCACAGATACGCAGTATTTT.

The chain uses TRBV7-9 and TRBJ1-2; unclear D gene. Trimming left V 2 bases short and J 2 bases short, with 9 bases between. The CDR3 runs 14 residues. Germline CDR1 SEHNR, CDR2 FQNEAQ (reference sequence). The CDR3 sequence is CASSLTATNYGYTF. In nucleotides, the CDR3 is TGTGCCAGCAGCTTAACAGCTACAAACTATGGCTACACCTTC.

The chain joins TRBV7-2 to TRBJ2-5; TRBD1 matches 7 bases. The trim removed 5 bases at V and 2 bases at J, leaving 5 bases unmatched. The V gene's germline CDR1 is SGHTA and CDR2 FQGNSA. This CDR3 is built from 14 residues. The CDR3 loop reads CASSLQGLQETQYF. In DNA form, the CDR3 reads TGTGCCAGCAGCCTACAGGGGCTACAAGAGACCCAGTACTTC.

This sequence joins TRBV27 and TRBJ2-1; either TRBD1 or TRBD2 may supply D (5 bases each). The CDR3 has 16 residues. V lost 4 bases and J 8 bases, leaving 21 bases between the germline ends. CDR1 MNHEY and CDR2 SMNVEV come from the germline V gene (reference sequence). The CDR3 is CASSSLRDPLPHEQFF. The CDR3 region has the DNA TGTGCCAGCAGTTCTCTAAGGGACCCACTGCCCCATGAGCAGTTCTTC.

This clone was observed a handful of times. The V call is TRBV6-6, the J call TRBJ2-2; the match to TRBD2 covers 7 bases. The CDR3 runs 15 residues. Trimming cost V 4 bases and J 7 bases; bases outside gene matches: 9. Looked up from germline, CDR1 is MNHNY and CDR2 is SVGAGI (reference sequence). The CDR3 here is CASSLGTTSVGELFF. The CDR3 DNA reads as TGTGCCAGCAGTTTGGGGACTACTTCGGTCGGGGAGCTGTTTTTT.

V gene TRBV9 combines with J gene TRBJ1-2, with D tentatively TRBD1 (6 bases). The V gene lost 4 bases and the J gene lost 2 bases, with 15 bases spanning the gap. The CDR3 is 15 amino acids. CDR1 and CDR2 (germline): SGDLS, YYNGEE. This CDR3 reads CASSLTGGGNYGYTF. CDR3 sequence (DNA): TGTGCCAGCAGCCTTACTGGGGGCGGGAACTATGGCTACACCTTC.

The chain joins TRBV5-4 to TRBJ2-7; 7 nucleotides agree with TRBD1. The CDR3 contains 13 residues. V was clipped by 4 bases and J by 3 bases; unmatched bases: 4. Germline V gene data show CDR1 as SGHNT and CDR2 as YYREEE (reference sequence). The CDR3 loop reads CASSGTEGYEQYF. The CDR3 region has the DNA TGTGCCAGCAGCGGGACAGAGGGCTACGAGCAGTACTTC.

The chain carries TRBV7-6 and TRBJ2-3, with D unresolved. The V and J ends lost 1 base and 6 bases respectively, with 5 bases between them. The CDR3 extends over 12 amino acids. Germline CDR1 SGHVS, CDR2 FNYEAQ. In nucleotides, the CDR3 is TGTGCCAGCAGCTTAGTTGCGGATACGCAGTATTTT. Encoded protein: CASSLVADTQYF.

This chain joins TRBV20-1 and TRBJ2-7; D is uncertain. Germline V gives CDR1 DFQATT, CDR2 SNEGSKA (reference sequence). V was shortened by 3 bases and J by 6 bases, with 9 bases between the two germline ends. The CDR3 runs to 11 residues. The CDR3 nucleotides are TGCAGTGCTAGGCCTTGGAGCGAGCAGTACTTC. Protein sequence: CSARPWSEQYF.

The gene calls are TRBV7-9 and TRBJ1-1, with D perhaps matching TRBD1 (5 bases). V was trimmed by 2 bases and J by 4 bases, leaving 11 bases between them. This CDR3 is 14 amino acids long. The V gene's germline CDR1 is SEHNR and CDR2 FQNEAQ (reference sequence). CDR3 in amino acids: CASSLNAGTTEAFF. Here the CDR3 DNA reads TGTGCCAGCAGCTTAAATGCAGGGACCACTGAAGCTTTCTTT.

V is TRBV28 and J is TRBJ2-3; 10 nucleotides agree with TRBD2. CDR1 is MDHEN and CDR2 is SYDVKM in the germline V gene. The trim removed 6 bases at V and 5 bases at J, leaving 8 bases unmatched. The CDR3 consists of 15 residues. CDR3 residues: CASSISGGWIDTQYF. The CDR3 nucleotides read TGTGCCAGCAGCATTAGCGGGGGGTGGATAGATACGCAGTATTTT.